The TCR beta chain under discussion was sequenced for a study of T-cell reconstitution after alpha-beta-depleted transplantation in children. The germline gives CDR1 MNHEY, CDR2 SVGEGT. The CDR3 sequence is 11 residues long. Trimming removed 8 bases from V and 5 bases from J, with 7 bases in between. This clonotype was seen at least ten times. Unique molecular identifiers were used in preparing the TCRbeta library. MiXCR was run by TCRdb on the PCR reads, yielding one entry per CDR3 protein. The sample consists of around 87,000 distinct CDR3 sequences, roughly 8.3% of them appearing once. The sample here was PBMCs from the stem cell graft donor, taken from the stem cell graft. The V gene is TRBV6-2 or TRBV6-3, the J gene TRBJ1-5; the D is unclear. The receptor comes from a human donor who donated a stem cell graft to a child with congenital amegakaryocytic thrombocytopenia. Written as DNA, the CDR3 is TGTGCCAGCGGTTTCGATCAGCCCCAGCATTTT. Its protein is CASGFDQPQHF.